The present T cell receptor (beta chain) was sequenced within a study of beta chain features in type 1 diabetes. This clone occurred a few times. Every bit of the isolated RNA underwent reverse transcription, so sequencing read expressed TCRB transcripts. Method: immunoSEQ multiplex PCR; TCRdb's copy keeps in-frame clones and lacks some. The sample has hundreds of thousands of clones, roughly a sixth seen once; the top ten hold 0.07% to 0.095%. V lost 0 bases, J lost 5 bases, and 7 bases stayed unmatched. Looked up from germline, CDR1 is SGHRS and CDR2 is YFSETQ. The CDR3 covers 15 residues. Sequences were obtained from naive CD4+ T cells from blood. The clonotype was recovered from a man aged 18-30 years in good health. The chain employs TRBV5-1 and TRBJ2-7; 8 bases are shared with TRBD1. CDR3 sequence reads: CASSLEAGGKNEQYF. For the CDR3, the DNA is TGCGCCAGCAGCTTGGAGGCAGGGGGCAAGAACGAGCAGTACTTC.